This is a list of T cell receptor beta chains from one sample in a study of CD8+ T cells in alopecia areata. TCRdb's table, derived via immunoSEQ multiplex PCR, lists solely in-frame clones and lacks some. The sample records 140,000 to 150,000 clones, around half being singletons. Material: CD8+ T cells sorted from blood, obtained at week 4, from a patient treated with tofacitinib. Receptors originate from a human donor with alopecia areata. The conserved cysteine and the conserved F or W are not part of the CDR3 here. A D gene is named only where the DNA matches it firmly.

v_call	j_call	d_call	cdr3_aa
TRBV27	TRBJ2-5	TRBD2	ASSNIAGVHQETQY
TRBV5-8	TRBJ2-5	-	ASSLALETQY
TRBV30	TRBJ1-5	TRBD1	AWSGDRVDQPQH
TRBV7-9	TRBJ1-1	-	ASSSTGGSSITEAF
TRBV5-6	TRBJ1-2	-	ASSYTSGSGYT
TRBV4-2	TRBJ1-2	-	ASSQDREVDGYT
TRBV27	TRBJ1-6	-	ASSFRGANSPLH
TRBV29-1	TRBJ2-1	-	SVPRTESSYNEQF
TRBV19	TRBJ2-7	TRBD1	AWTGGYEQY
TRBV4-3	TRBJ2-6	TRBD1	ASSQEGTGDAGANVLT
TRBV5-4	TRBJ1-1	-	ASSRGADTEAF
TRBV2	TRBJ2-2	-	ASTTSQGNTGELF
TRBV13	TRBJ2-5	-	ASSPQNRQETQY
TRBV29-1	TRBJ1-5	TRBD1	SVQTGEKPQH
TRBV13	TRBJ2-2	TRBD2	ASSPMGLAGNTGELF
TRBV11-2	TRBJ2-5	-	ASSLESRETQY
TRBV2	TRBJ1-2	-	ASNWRDHPNYGYT
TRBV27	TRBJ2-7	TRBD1	ASSFIGTAYEQY
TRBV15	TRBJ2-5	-	ATSYGLQETQY
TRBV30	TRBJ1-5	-	AWRVGEGNQPQH
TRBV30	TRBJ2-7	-	AWTSWTEAYEQY
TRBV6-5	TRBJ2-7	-	ASSYSTNTDYEQY
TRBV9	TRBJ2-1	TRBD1	ASSVGQGIWDEQF
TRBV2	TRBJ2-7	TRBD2	ASSVAGATYEQY
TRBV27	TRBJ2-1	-	ASSLRGVLYNEQF
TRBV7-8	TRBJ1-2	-	ASSLGVPYGYT
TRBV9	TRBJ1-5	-	ASSEGWDNNQPQH
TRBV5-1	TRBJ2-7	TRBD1	ASSWGTGYEQY
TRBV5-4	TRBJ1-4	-	ASSFSNEKLF
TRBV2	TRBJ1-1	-	ASSDREGNTEAF
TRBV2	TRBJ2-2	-	ASRTGGELF
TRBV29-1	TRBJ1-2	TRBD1	SVERGQGAYGYT
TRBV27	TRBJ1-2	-	ASSAWGGDGYT
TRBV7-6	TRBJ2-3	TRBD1	ASSPLPRYRGRGDTQY
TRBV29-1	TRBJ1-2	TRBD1	SVERVEGAVGYT
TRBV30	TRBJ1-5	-	ASSNSVNQPQH
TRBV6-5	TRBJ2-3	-	ASSYSRGGGTDTQY
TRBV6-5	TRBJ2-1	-	ASSYSSPLSEQF
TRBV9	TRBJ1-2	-	ASSVGGRHSLYGYT
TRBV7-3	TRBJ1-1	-	ASSPGLLGTEAF
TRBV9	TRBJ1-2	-	ASSATENYGYT
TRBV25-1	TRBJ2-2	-	ASSESGSTGELF
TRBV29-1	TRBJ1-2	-	SAGTVNYGYT
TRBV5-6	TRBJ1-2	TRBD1	ASSSGQNYGYT
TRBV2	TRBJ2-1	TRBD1	ARGTGMIYNEQF
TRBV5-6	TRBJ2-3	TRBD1	ASSYAGTGGTDTQY
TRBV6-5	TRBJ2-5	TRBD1	ASSYDRDQETQY
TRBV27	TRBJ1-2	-	ASSSQDNYGYT
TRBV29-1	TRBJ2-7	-	SVRGANEQY
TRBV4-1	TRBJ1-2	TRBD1	ASSQAGGAGYT
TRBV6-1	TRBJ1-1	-	ASMTAF
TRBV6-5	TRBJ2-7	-	ASSYRLPPRAEQY
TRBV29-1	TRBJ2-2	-	SVESGRTGELF
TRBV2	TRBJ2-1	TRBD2	ASSYLPGLAGVSSYNEQF
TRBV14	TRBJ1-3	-	ASSPSLRIWTAGNTIY
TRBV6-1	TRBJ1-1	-	ASTLGGNTEAF
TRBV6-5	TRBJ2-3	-	ASSYGGASTDTQY
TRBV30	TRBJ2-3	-	AWSWGPNSADTQY
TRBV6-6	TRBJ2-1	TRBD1	ASLPGQGVQQF